This TCR beta chain stems from a study of blood T cell repertoires in COVID-19. As for the study in general: The cDNA or gDNA used as material had been derived from T cells, B-cell-depleted T cells, or PBMCs.

Clinical history reported by participants formed the basis on which cohorts were assigned. Using immunoSEQ multiplex PCR, the repertoire was profiled, and TCRdb retains in-frame clones only, with some absent. The profile shows about 440,000 clones, around 90% of them singletons. CDR3 length: 14 amino acids. Trimming at V came to 2 bases and at J to 10 bases, leaving 5 bases not matched to a gene. Germline assignment: CDR1 SGDLS and CDR2 YYNGEE. The receptor was derived from a woman younger than 35 with acute COVID-19. Sequences were obtained from PBMCs or T cells enriched from blood (not recorded which). This chain connects TRBV9 to TRBJ2-1; 11 bases are shared with TRBD2. DNA of the CDR3: TGTGCCAGCAGCGTTAGCGGGAGGGCCCCAGAGCAGTTCTTC. It codes for CASSVSGRAPEQFF.